The rows below give T cell receptor beta chains drawn from one sample of a study of blood T cell repertoires in COVID-19. Profiled with immunoSEQ multiplex PCR; TCRdb holds only in-frame clones, not every one. The sample has approximately 130,000 clones, 77% seen once; the top ten hold about a fifth. Sequencing was performed on peripheral blood. All receptors come from a man of 80 years or more with acute or convalescent COVID-19. Each CDR3 is given with its conserved first and last residue. A D gene is named only where the DNA matches it firmly. Clone size is stated in some rows and not others, as once, few, many or a class when expanded.

CDR3	DNA	V	J	size	length	D
CASSGVAGATGYTF	TGTGCCAGCAGCGGCGTTGCAGGGGCGACTGGCTACACCTTC	TRBV9	TRBJ1-2	few	14	NA
CASSLGSGGTGEAFF	TGTGCCAGCAGCTTAGGGAGCGGAGGGACGGGGGAAGCTTTCTTT	TRBV7-6	TRBJ1-1	NA	15	NA
CANSPARETGHRTGELFF	TGCGCCAACAGTCCGGCGCGGGAGACAGGACACCGCACCGGGGAGCTGTTTTTT	TRBV5-1	TRBJ2-2	few	18	NA
CASSPSGVISYEQYF	TGTGCCAGCAGCCCATCCGGGGTCATCTCCTACGAGCAGTACTTC	TRBV7-2	TRBJ2-7	once	15	NA
CANRGTHREQYF	TGTGCCAACAGGGGGACCCATCGGGAGCAGTACTTC	TRBV19	TRBJ2-7	once	12	TRBD1
CASKSGSTYNEQFF	TGTGCCAGCAAGAGTGGGAGCACCTACAATGAGCAGTTCTTC	TRBV6-5	TRBJ2-1	NA	14	NA
CASRPQGGGYGYTF	TGTGCCAGCAGGCCACAGGGGGGAGGCTATGGCTACACCTTC	TRBV6-5	TRBJ1-2	NA	14	TRBD1
CASGKGGSLHF	TGTGCCAGCGGAAAGGGGGGGAGCCTCCACTTT	TRBV6-5	TRBJ1-6	NA	11	NA
CASSLDSSGYNEQFF	TGTGCCAGCAGCTTGGACAGTAGTGGCTACAATGAGCAGTTCTTC	TRBV5-4	TRBJ2-1	NA	15	NA
CSVAGQRPGETQYF	TGCAGCGTCGCGGGACAGAGGCCGGGAGAGACCCAGTACTTC	TRBV29-1	TRBJ2-5	NA	14	NA
CASSQTGEPQPLSSGNTIYF	TGCGCCAGCAGTCAAACCGGAGAACCCCAGCCTCTGAGCTCTGGAAACACCATATATTTT	TRBV23-1	TRBJ1-3	few	20	NA
CASSLGQGYNSPLHF	TGTGCCAGCAGCTTAGGACAGGGATATAATTCACCCCTCCACTTT	TRBV7-6	TRBJ1-6	NA	15	TRBD1
CASSLVEGASEQYF	TGCGCCAGCAGCTTGGTGGAGGGGGCAAGCGAGCAGTACTTC	TRBV5-1	TRBJ2-7	NA	14	NA
CASGSVAGGSADTQYF	TGTGCCAGCGGGTCGGTAGCGGGGGGTTCGGCAGATACGCAGTATTTT	TRBV28	TRBJ2-3	NA	16	TRBD2
CASSWGQGKSNQPQHF	TGTGCCAGCAGCTGGGGACAGGGGAAAAGCAATCAGCCCCAGCATTTT	TRBV28	TRBJ1-5	once	16	TRBD1
CASSKVPGGDYGYTF	TGTGCCAGCAGCAAAGTTCCAGGGGGTGACTATGGCTACACCTTC	TRBV21-1	TRBJ1-2	NA	15	NA
CASSLVPRTYEQYF	TGTGCCAGCAGCTTGGTTCCTAGGACCTACGAGCAGTACTTC	TRBV5-5	TRBJ2-7	once	14	NA
CASSPPGQGAYEQYF	TGTGCCAGCAGTCCCCCGGGACAGGGGGCCTACGAGCAGTACTTC	TRBV28	TRBJ2-7	NA	15	TRBD1
CASSYGTGNNSPLHF	TGTGCCAGCAGTTACGGGACAGGGAATAATTCACCCCTCCACTTT	TRBV6-5	TRBJ1-6	NA	15	TRBD1
CASGSRLAGGPVRTDTQYF	TGTGCTAGTGGTTCTCGACTAGCGGGGGGGCCTGTAAGAACAGATACGCAGTATTTT	TRBV12-5	TRBJ2-3	few	19	TRBD2
CASSLDRDSPLHF	TGTGCCAGCAGCTTGGACAGGGATTCACCCCTCCACTTT	TRBV5-4	TRBJ1-6	NA	13	NA
CASHFRGTGNTIYF	TGTGCCAGCCATTTTCGGGGGACTGGAAACACCATATATTTT	TRBV28	TRBJ1-3	NA	14	NA
CASSQVAVRGQYF	TGTGCCAGCAGCCAAGTAGCGGTCCGGGGGCAGTACTTC	TRBV3-1/TRBV3-2	TRBJ2-7	NA	13	NA
CASSDGQGYEQYF	TGTGCCAGCAGCGACGGACAGGGATACGAGCAGTACTTC	TRBV7-2	TRBJ2-7	NA	13	TRBD1
CASSMTGQETQYF	TGCGCCAGCAGCATGACAGGCCAAGAGACCCAGTACTTC	TRBV5-1	TRBJ2-5	NA	13	NA
CATLRDRDSYEQYF	TGTGCCACCCTCCGGGACAGGGATTCCTACGAGCAGTACTTC	TRBV10-3	TRBJ2-7	few	14	TRBD1
CASSPSRQGNSPLHF	TGTGCCAGCAGTCCAAGCCGGCAGGGTAATTCACCCCTCCACTTT	TRBV7-9	TRBJ1-6	NA	15	NA
CASSEAQLVLNTEAFF	TGTGCCAGCAGTGAAGCGCAACTCGTCCTGAACACTGAAGCTTTCTTT	TRBV2	TRBJ1-1	NA	16	NA
CASSHGLAGRNIQYF	TGTGCCAGCAGCCACGGACTAGCGGGAAGGAACATTCAGTACTTC	TRBV13	TRBJ2-4	NA	15	TRBD2
CASSQLAVNYEQYF	TGTGCCAGCAGCCAGCTAGCGGTGAACTACGAGCAGTACTTC	TRBV11-2	TRBJ2-7	NA	14	TRBD2
CASCPRQGAATEAFF	TGTGCCAGCTGTCCACGACAGGGGGCGGCCACTGAAGCTTTCTTT	TRBV6-5	TRBJ1-1	NA	15	TRBD1
CASSEQVTGEQYF	TGTGCCAGCAGTGAACAAGTTACCGGCGAGCAGTACTTC	TRBV2	TRBJ2-7	NA	13	NA
CASNWDTEVGAYNEQFF	TGTGCCAGCAACTGGGACACCGAGGTGGGGGCTTACAATGAGCAGTTCTTC	TRBV2	TRBJ2-1	NA	17	NA
CASSRDSLNTEAFF	TGTGCCAGCAGTAGGGACAGCCTGAACACTGAAGCTTTCTTT	TRBV5-4	TRBJ1-1	NA	14	TRBD1
CAWRWAGGNTIYF	TGTGCCTGGAGATGGGCAGGGGGAAACACCATATATTTT	TRBV30	TRBJ1-3	NA	13	NA
CASSVATGSAEAFF	TGTGCCAGCAGCGTAGCTACAGGGTCGGCTGAAGCTTTCTTT	TRBV9	TRBJ1-1	NA	14	NA
CASSTTRGHSPLHF	TGTGCCAGTAGTACGACACGGGGTCATTCACCCCTCCACTTT	TRBV19	TRBJ1-6	NA	14	NA
CASTATRTGAYGYTF	TGTGCCAGCACTGCCACTCGGACAGGGGCCTATGGCTACACCTTC	TRBV2	TRBJ1-2	NA	15	TRBD1
CASSRAGNQPQHF	TGTGCCAGCAGTCGCGCGGGCAATCAGCCCCAGCATTTT	TRBV12-3/TRBV12-4	TRBJ1-5	NA	13	NA
CASSKGFYRNSGNTIYF	TGTGCCAGCAGCAAAGGATTTTACAGGAACTCTGGAAACACCATATATTTT	TRBV21-1	TRBJ1-3	NA	17	NA
CASSLGDTADTQYF	TGCGCCAGCAGCTTGGGGGACACTGCAGATACGCAGTATTTT	TRBV5-1	TRBJ2-3	NA	14	NA